These 18 T cell receptor beta chains originate from one sample sequenced in a study of blood T cell repertoires in COVID-19. The data were produced by immunoSEQ multiplex PCR, yet TCRdb's version contains in-frame clones alone and is incomplete. The repertoire holds over 400,000 clones, with 70% to 90% as singletons. The sequencing sample was made of peripheral blood. These receptor sequences come from a human donor in a cohort sampled during active COVID-19.

This chain uses TRBV9 with TRBJ2-2; 8 nucleotides line up with TRBD2. The trim removed 4 bases at V and 4 bases at J, leaving 3 bases unmatched. CDR1 and CDR2 (germline): SGDLS, YYNGEE. This CDR3 has 14 amino acids. CDR3 bases: TGTGCCAGCAGCATTAGCGGGACCACCGGGGAGCTGTTTTTT. It is translated as CASSISGTTGELFF.

The chain couples TRBV7-3 to TRBJ1-3; D possibly corresponds to TRBD1 (5 bases). The germline gives CDR1 SGHTA, CDR2 FQGTGA. The CDR3 sequence is 15 residues long. V was trimmed by 2 bases and J by 0 bases, leaving 8 bases between them. CDR3 amino acids: CASSLAGYSGNTIYF. Here the CDR3 DNA reads TGTGCCAGCAGCTTAGCAGGGTACTCTGGAAACACCATATATTTT.

The J gene is TRBJ2-7, the V gene TRBV18, with TRBD1 matching 8 bases. After removal of 3 bases from V and 5 bases from J, the junction contained 12 bases not matched to a gene. Germline lookup yields CDR1 KGHSH and CDR2 LQKENI. The length of the CDR3 is 16 residues. The CDR3 region has the DNA TGTGCCAGCTCACCGCCACAGGGGGGTGGTGGAAACGAGCAGTACTTC. Encoded protein: CASSPPQGGGGNEQYF.

This clone has just one count. The rearrangement uses TRBV6-1 and TRBJ2-2; the match to TRBD1 covers 7 bases. V trimming: 4 bases; J trimming: 5 bases; junction bases outside the gene matches: 16. Germline CDR1 and CDR2: MNHNS and SASEGT. CDR3 length equals 18 residues. The CDR3, as DNA: TGTGCCAGCAGTGCCTGGGACAGCCCCCCCGGTGGGACCGGGGAGCTGTTTTTT. This gives the protein CASSAWDSPPGGTGELFF.

The CDR3, as DNA: TGTGCCAGCAGCTGGGGGACTAGCGTCCCCTACGAGCAGTACTTC. Encoded protein: CASSWGTSVPYEQYF. The chain uses TRBV7-2 and TRBJ2-7, with 10 positions matching TRBD2. Germline assignment: CDR1 SGHTA and CDR2 FQGNSA. J lost 2 bases, V lost 4 bases, and 5 bases had no gene match. The CDR3 has 15 residues.

This chain connects TRBV6-4 to TRBJ2-2; 12 nucleotides match TRBD2. The germline gives CDR1 MRHNA, CDR2 SNTAGT. The V gene end was trimmed by 8 bases and the J gene end by 2 bases; junction bases not matched to a gene: 12. This CDR3 comprises 18 residues. The CDR3 DNA sequence: TGTGCCAGCTCCGCAATTGGACTAGCGGGATCAAACACCGGGGAGCTGTTTTTT. Protein: CASSAIGLAGSNTGELFF.

The chain combines TRBV6-5 with TRBJ1-4; D is ambiguous. This CDR3 comprises 15 residues. CDR1 and CDR2 from the germline V gene are MNHEY and SVGAGI. V was shortened by 6 bases and J by 3 bases, with 14 bases between the two germline ends. CDR3 amino acids: CASRSSLGANEKLFF. The CDR3 coding sequence is TGTGCCAGCAGGTCATCGTTGGGAGCTAATGAAAAACTGTTTTTT.

The chain has TRBV4-1 and TRBJ1-2; D is perhaps TRBD1 (5 bases). The CDR3 has 15 amino acids. The V and J ends lost 0 bases and 2 bases respectively, with 10 bases between them. Germline V gene data show CDR1 as MGHRA and CDR2 as YSYEKL. In DNA, the CDR3 is TGCGCCAGCAGCCAAGATTTGAACAGGAACTATGGCTACACCTTC. Translated: CASSQDLNRNYGYTF.

The genes are TRBV6-5 and TRBJ2-1, with TRBD2 matching over 7 bases. The CDR3 is 13 residues long. V lost 7 bases and J lost 7; bases outside the gene matches: 7. CDR1 is MNHEY and CDR2 is SVGAGI in the germline V gene. The CDR3 reads CASTWGGENEQFF. DNA for the CDR3: TGTGCCAGCACCTGGGGAGGGGAAAATGAGCAGTTCTTC.

This chain uses TRBV29-1 with TRBJ1-1; 9 positions agree with TRBD1. J gave up 3 bases and V 6 bases, and 5 bases lay outside the gene matches. From germline, CDR1 is SQVTM and CDR2 ANQGSEA. CDR3 length: 13 amino acids. CDR3 in DNA: TGCAGCGTCCAGGGACAGGGCTACACTGAAGCTTTCTTT. Protein sequence: CSVQGQGYTEAFF.

The chain employs TRBV27 and TRBJ1-1; no reliable D call. The V gene lost 7 bases and the J gene lost 5 bases, with 17 bases spanning the gap. The CDR3 loop spans 14 amino acids. Germline V gives CDR1 MNHEY, CDR2 SMNVEV (reference sequence). CDR3 nucleotide sequence: TGTGCCAGCAAGTCTGGGAGGGAAGGGACTGAAGCTTTCTTT. It specifies CASKSGREGTEAFF.

CDR3 sequence (DNA): TGTGCCAGCAGCCCCAATAGGGACGGGCTAGCGATTCAAGAGACCCAGTACTTC. Translation: CASSPNRDGLAIQETQYF. This chain links TRBV7-9 with TRBJ2-5, with a weak D call TRBD2 (6 bases). This CDR3 region has 18 residues. V shed 5 bases and J shed 2 bases, with 24 bases lying between them. CDR1 and CDR2 from the germline V gene are SEHNR and FQNEAQ (reference sequence).

The chain is built from TRBV27 and TRBJ1-2; D ambiguous. V gave up 1 base and J gave up 2 bases, with 23 bases separating them. Germline CDR1 is MNHEY and CDR2 is SMNVEV (reference sequence). This CDR3 contains 19 residues. CDR3 loop: CASSLYGFGRRGGNYGYTF. The CDR3 DNA reads as TGTGCCAGCAGTTTATATGGGTTTGGCAGGAGAGGAGGGAACTATGGCTACACCTTC.

The gene calls are TRBV28 and TRBJ1-4; weak D call: TRBD1 (6 bases). V was cut by 10 bases and J by 2 bases, with 20 bases left in between. The CDR3 runs 16 residues. CDR1 and CDR2 from the germline V gene are MDHEN and SYDVKM. The DNA of the CDR3 is TGTGCCACCCTACGGGGGGCGGTTGGGACTAATGAAAAACTGTTTTTT. Residues: CATLRGAVGTNEKLFF.

The chain recombines TRBV30 with TRBJ2-5, with 9 bases identical to TRBD1. Germline trimming cut 6 bases from V and 5 bases from J; bases unmatched to any gene: 10. CDR1 is GTSNPN, CDR2 SVGIG, per germline (reference sequence). CDR3 size: 14 residues. The CDR3: CACTGGQGGETQYF. CDR3 nucleotides: TGTGCCTGCACGGGGGGACAGGGTGGTGAGACCCAGTACTTC.

This chain uses TRBV3-1 (or the pseudogene TRBV3-2) with TRBJ2-5; 9 bases line up with TRBD2. CDR1 is LGHDT, CDR2 YNNKEL, per germline (reference sequence). The ends lost 4 bases at V and 3 bases at J; junction bases unmatched: 3. This CDR3 comprises 14 residues. Written as DNA, the CDR3 is TGTGCCAGCAGCCTTTGGACTAGCGAAGAGACCCAGTACTTC. This encodes CASSLWTSEETQYF.

This chain joins TRBV28 and TRBJ1-6, with 10 bases aligning to TRBD1. The CDR3 contains 18 residues. Germline V gives CDR1 MDHEN, CDR2 SYDVKM. V lost 4 bases, J lost 10 bases, and 16 bases stayed unmatched. The DNA for the CDR3 is TGTGCCAGCAGTTCGAACACCGGGACAGGGGATTTTGGGTCACCCCTCCACTTT. Its translation is CASSSNTGTGDFGSPLHF.

This clone has just one count. J is TRBJ2-1 and V is TRBV24-1; the match to TRBD2 covers 14 bases. V shed 7 bases, J shed 7 bases, and the junction held 14 bases outside the gene matches. The CDR3 has 18 amino acids. The germline V gene encodes CDR1 KGHDR and CDR2 SFDVKD. CDR3: CATRDGFRGTSGSNEQFF. The CDR3 DNA reads TGTGCCACCAGGGACGGTTTCCGGGGGACTAGCGGGAGTAATGAGCAGTTCTTC.